Below are 9 T cell receptor beta chains sequenced from a single sample in a study of blood T cell repertoires in COVID-19. TCRdb's table, derived via immunoSEQ multiplex PCR, lists solely in-frame clones and lacks some. Seen here are under 200,000 clones, about 83% observed once, and the top ten hold 2.5% to 3%. The specimen sequenced was peripheral blood. The source of these receptors is a woman of 80 years or more with COVID-19, enrolled during active disease.

Here the CDR3 reads CASSLGLAGGGTDTQYF. CDR3 nucleotides: TGTGCCAGCAGTCTGGGACTAGCGGGTGGAGGGACAGATACGCAGTATTTT. The chain is built from TRBV6-6 and TRBJ2-3; 12 bases map to TRBD2. Unmatched junction bases numbered 9, after V lost 5 bases and J lost 3 bases. The CDR3 runs to 17 residues. Germline CDR1 and CDR2: MNHNY and SVGAGI (reference sequence).

This clone was seen a few times. V and J are TRBV20-1 and TRBJ2-3; D is uncertain. Germline loops: CDR1 DFQATT, CDR2 SNEGSKA (reference sequence). Trimming pared 6 bases from V and 6 bases from J, leaving 10 bases between. This CDR3 contains 11 residues. CDR3 sequence: CSAGPGDTQYF. The CDR3, as DNA: TGCAGTGCCGGCCCCGGGGATACGCAGTATTTT.

J is TRBJ2-5 and V is TRBV9; D is undetermined. Trimming took off 4 bases at V and 8 bases at J, with 12 bases between the two ends. The germline V gene has CDR1 SGDLS and CDR2 YYNGEE. CDR3 length: 12 residues. Written as DNA, the CDR3 is TGTGCCAGCAGCCCCAGTTTCGCCACCCAGTACTTC. Translating it yields CASSPSFATQYF.

V is TRBV6-5 and J is TRBJ1-5; D remains ambiguous. The CDR3 is made up of 12 amino acids. CDR1 is MNHEY, CDR2 SVGAGI, per germline. V lost 8 bases and J lost 5, with 10 bases in between. The CDR3 DNA reads as TGTGCCAGCGGGGAGTGGGATCAGCCCCAGCATTTT. This gives the protein CASGEWDQPQHF.

The V call is TRBV7-2, the J call TRBJ1-1; unclear D gene. This CDR3 comprises 15 residues. Deletions cut 5 bases from V and 0 bases from J, with 13 bases between. Looked up from germline, CDR1 is SGHTA and CDR2 is FQGNSA. CDR3 nucleotides: TGTGCCAGCAGCCAGCTAGGTGTTATGAACACTGAAGCTTTCTTT. Protein product: CASSQLGVMNTEAFF.

This clone has more than one count but fewer than ten. For the CDR3, the DNA is TGTGCCAGCAGTCGCGCCTCTGTTTTAAACACCATATATTTT. Amino acid sequence: CASSRASVLNTIYF. The chain is built from TRBV11-2 and TRBJ1-3; D not resolved. The CDR3 contains 14 residues. V was shortened by 6 bases and J by 6 bases, with 15 bases between the two germline ends. The germline gives CDR1 SGHAT, CDR2 FQNNGV.

The chain joins TRBV19 to TRBJ2-7, with 8 bases aligning to TRBD1. The V gene's germline CDR1 is LNHDA and CDR2 SQIVND (reference sequence). V was pared by 5 bases and J by 0 bases, with 6 bases of the junction left unmatched. The CDR3 has 15 residues. CDR3 coding DNA: TGTGCCAGTAGTCCCGGGACAGGTCACTCCTACGAGCAGTACTTC. Translating it yields CASSPGTGHSYEQYF.

As DNA, the CDR3 is TGCGCCAGCAGCCAAGAAGTGCTAGCGGTTCTGAACACCGGGGAGCTGTTTTTT. Translating gives CASSQEVLAVLNTGELFF. The chain combines TRBV4-3 with TRBJ2-2; 7 bases are shared with TRBD2. This CDR3 is built from 18 residues. V was pared by 0 bases and J by 1 base, with 8 bases of the junction left unmatched. Germline loops: CDR1 LGHNA, CDR2 YSLEER.

The V call is TRBV6-5, the J call TRBJ1-2; unclear D gene. CDR1 and CDR2 (germline): MNHEY, SVGAGI. The CDR3 is made up of 12 amino acids. Trimming pared 6 bases from V and 4 bases from J, leaving 9 bases between. The CDR3 DNA reads TGTGCCAGCAGCCCCAACAGCTATGGCTACACCTTC. Translation gives CASSPNSYGYTF.